Listed below are T cell receptor beta chains from one sample, sequenced in a study of blood T cell repertoires in COVID-19. This table comes from immunoSEQ multiplex PCR, and its TCRdb copy is limited to in-frame clones, with some not included. The profile covers roughly 150,000 clones, with approximately 80% appearing a single time and just over 9.5% taken by the ten largest. Input material: peripheral blood. Receptors originate from a woman aged 45-65 years with acute or convalescent COVID-19. CDR3s include the opening cysteine and the closing phenylalanine or tryptophan. The D gene is left open where the match is weak. Rows may omit the clone size; those that give it use once, few, many or a size class.

d_gene	v_gene	len	j_gene	abundance	CDR3nt	CDR3aa
-	TRBV6-1	16	TRBJ1-3	-	TGTGCCAGCAGTGAGATGGGCAGAGTATCTGGAAACACCATATATTTT	CASSEMGRVSGNTIYF
-	TRBV7-2	14	TRBJ1-5	-	TGTGCCAGCAGCCGGGATTCCACGAATCAGCCCCAGCATTTT	CASSRDSTNQPQHF
-	TRBV5-3	14	TRBJ1-2	-	TGTGCCAGAAGCTTGCACCCCTTGGGGGGTGGCTACACCTTC	CARSLHPLGGGYTF
TRBD1	TRBV4-3	15	TRBJ1-1	-	TGCGCCAGCAGCCAACCGGGACAGGGGATCACTGAAGCTTTCTTT	CASSQPGQGITEAFF
-	TRBV27	15	TRBJ2-7	-	TGTGCCAGCAGTCCCCGGAGGGACAGCTACTACGAGCAGTACTTC	CASSPRRDSYYEQYF
-	TRBV7-2	11	TRBJ1-1	-	TGTGCCAGCACCTCCACCGGACAAGGGGCTTTC	CASTSTGQGAF
TRBD2	TRBV7-2	16	TRBJ2-3	-	TGTGCCAGCAGCCTTACAGGGACTAGCGGGGGGAGTACGCAGTATTTT	CASSLTGTSGGSTQYF
-	TRBV6-5	12	TRBJ1-1	-	TGTGCCAGCAGATCGTCAGGGATCACAGCTTTCTTT	CASRSSGITAFF
TRBD2	TRBV4-2	18	TRBJ2-1	-	TGTGCCAGCAGCCAATCCGGGACTAGCGGGGCTTTTTACAATGAGCAGTTCTTC	CASSQSGTSGAFYNEQFF
-	TRBV18	15	TRBJ1-2	-	TGTGCCAGCTCACTGCAGAAACAAGCTAACTATGGCTACACCTTC	CASSLQKQANYGYTF
TRBD1	TRBV28	15	TRBJ1-6	once	TGTGCCAGCAGTTTAAGGACAGGGTTAGACTCACCCCTCCACTTT	CASSLRTGLDSPLHF
-	TRBV4-1	14	TRBJ2-5	-	TGCGCCAGCAGCCAAGGAGGACTACAAGAGACCCAGTACTTC	CASSQGGLQETQYF
TRBD2	TRBV10-2	16	TRBJ2-7	-	TGCGCCAGCACCAGTCTAGCGGGGGAGCCACCCTACGAGCAGTACTTC	CASTSLAGEPPYEQYF
TRBD1	TRBV4-1	17	TRBJ1-6	few	TGCGCCAGCAACGGGGACAGGTCGAGCTCCTATAATTCACCCCTCCACTTT	CASNGDRSSSYNSPLHF
TRBD1	TRBV5-4	13	TRBJ1-1	once	TGTGCCAGCAGCGCCACAGGGGGCACTGAAGCTTTCTTT	CASSATGGTEAFF
TRBD1	TRBV3-1/TRBV3-2	19	TRBJ1-2	few	TGTGCCAGCAGCCAACTACCCTCTCGGCCGAGGGGGCGGAACTATGGCTACACCTTC	CASSQLPSRPRGRNYGYTF
-	TRBV4-2	15	TRBJ2-3	once	TGTGCCAGCAGCCAAGAGAGGGCTAGCACAGATACGCAGTATTTT	CASSQERASTDTQYF
-	TRBV29-1	15	TRBJ2-3	-	TGCAGCGTTGAAGATCTACAGGGAAGCACAGATACGCAGTATTTT	CSVEDLQGSTDTQYF
-	TRBV3-1/TRBV3-2	17	TRBJ1-2	-	TGTGCCAGCAGCCAAGATTTTGCCCAGGGCACTAACTATGGCTACACCTTC	CASSQDFAQGTNYGYTF
-	TRBV4-2	16	TRBJ1-4	-	TGTGCCAGCAGCCGCTCGGACAGATCAACTAATGAAAAACTGTTTTTT	CASSRSDRSTNEKLFF
TRBD2	TRBV2	13	TRBJ2-3	few	TGTGCCAGCGGCGGGGGACTCACAGATACGCAGTATTTT	CASGGGLTDTQYF
-	TRBV27	17	TRBJ1-5	-	TGTGCCAGCAGTGCCCGGGGGGATGGGATCACTAATCAGCCCCAGCATTTT	CASSARGDGITNQPQHF
-	TRBV3-1/TRBV3-2	16	TRBJ1-6	-	TGTGCCAGCAGCCAAGTCTGGTCAGGGGCTAATTCACCCCTCCACTTT	CASSQVWSGANSPLHF
TRBD2	TRBV19	14	TRBJ2-5	-	TGTGCCAGTAGCGTGACCTTTAGCGGGGAGACCCAGTACTTC	CASSVTFSGETQYF
-	TRBV6-5	15	TRBJ1-6	-	TGTGCCAGCAGTTACTCCGGGACACTGAATTCACCCCTCCACTTT	CASSYSGTLNSPLHF
-	TRBV15	15	TRBJ1-1	-	TGTGCCACCAGCAGAGGATTCGCTGCGCTCACTGGAGCTTTCTTT	CATSRGFAALTGAFF
-	TRBV6-5	15	TRBJ1-5	-	TGTGCCAGCAGGAGTTCTTCTTTAAGCAATCAGCCCCAGCATTTT	CASRSSSLSNQPQHF